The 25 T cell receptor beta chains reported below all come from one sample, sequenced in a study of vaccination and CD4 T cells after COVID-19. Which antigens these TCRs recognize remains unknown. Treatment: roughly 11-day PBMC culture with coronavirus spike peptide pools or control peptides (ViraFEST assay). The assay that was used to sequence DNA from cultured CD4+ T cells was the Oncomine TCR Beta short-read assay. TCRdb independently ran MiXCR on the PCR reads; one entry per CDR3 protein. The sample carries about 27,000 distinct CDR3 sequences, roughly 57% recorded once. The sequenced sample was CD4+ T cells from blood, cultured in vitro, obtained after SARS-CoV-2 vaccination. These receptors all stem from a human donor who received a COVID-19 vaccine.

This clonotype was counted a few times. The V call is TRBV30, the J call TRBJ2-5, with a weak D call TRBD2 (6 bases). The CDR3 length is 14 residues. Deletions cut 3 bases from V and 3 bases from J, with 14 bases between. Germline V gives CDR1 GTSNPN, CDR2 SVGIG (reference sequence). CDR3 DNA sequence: TGTGCCTGGAGCCCCGGCCGGAGGGAAGAGACCCAGTACTTC. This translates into CAWSPGRREETQYF.

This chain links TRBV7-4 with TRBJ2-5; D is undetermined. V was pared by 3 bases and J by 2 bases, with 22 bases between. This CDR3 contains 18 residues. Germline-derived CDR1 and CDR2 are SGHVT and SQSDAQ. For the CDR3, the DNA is TGTGCCAGCAGCTTTGACTGGGGAATTACGGCGGATCAAGAGACCCAGTACTTC. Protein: CASSFDWGITADQETQYF.

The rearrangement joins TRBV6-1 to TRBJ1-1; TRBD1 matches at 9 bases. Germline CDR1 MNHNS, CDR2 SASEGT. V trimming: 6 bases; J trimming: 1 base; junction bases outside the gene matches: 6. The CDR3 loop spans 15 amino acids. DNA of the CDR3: TGTGCCAGCAGACCGACAGGGGGAGGGAACACTGAAGCTTTCTTT. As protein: CASRPTGGGNTEAFF.

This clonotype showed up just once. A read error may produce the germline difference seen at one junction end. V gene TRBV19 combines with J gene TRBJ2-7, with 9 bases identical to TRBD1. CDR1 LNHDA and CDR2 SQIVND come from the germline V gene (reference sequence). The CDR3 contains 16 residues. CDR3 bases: TGTGCCGGTAGTCGCCGGGGGACAGGGAGCTCCTACGAGCAGTACTTC. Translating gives CAGSRRGTGSSYEQYF.

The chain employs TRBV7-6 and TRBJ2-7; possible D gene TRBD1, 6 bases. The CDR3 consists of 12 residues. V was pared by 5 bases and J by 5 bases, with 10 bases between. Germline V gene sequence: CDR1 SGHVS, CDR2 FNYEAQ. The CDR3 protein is CASSGDINEQYF. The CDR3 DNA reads TGTGCCAGCAGCGGGGACATCAACGAGCAGTACTTC.

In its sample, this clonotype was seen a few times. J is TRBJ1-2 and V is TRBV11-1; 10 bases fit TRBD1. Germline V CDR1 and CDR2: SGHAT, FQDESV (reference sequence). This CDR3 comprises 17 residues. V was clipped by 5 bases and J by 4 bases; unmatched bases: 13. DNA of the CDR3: TGTGCCAGCAGCCGAATGATCCCGGGACAGGGGACCTATGGCTACACCTTC. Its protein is CASSRMIPGQGTYGYTF.

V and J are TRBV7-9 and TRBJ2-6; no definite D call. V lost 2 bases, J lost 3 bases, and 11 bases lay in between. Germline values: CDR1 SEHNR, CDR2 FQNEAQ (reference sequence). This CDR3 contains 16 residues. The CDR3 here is CASSLTAKGGANVLTF. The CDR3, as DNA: TGTGCCAGCAGCTTAACGGCCAAGGGTGGGGCCAACGTCCTGACTTTC. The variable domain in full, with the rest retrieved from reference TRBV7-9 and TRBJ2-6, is DTGVSQNPRHKITKRGQNVTFRCDPISEHNRLYWYRQTLGQGPEFLTYFQNEAQLEKSRLLSDRFSAERPKGSFSTLEIQRTEQGDSAMYLCASSLTAKGGANVLTFGAGSRLTVL.

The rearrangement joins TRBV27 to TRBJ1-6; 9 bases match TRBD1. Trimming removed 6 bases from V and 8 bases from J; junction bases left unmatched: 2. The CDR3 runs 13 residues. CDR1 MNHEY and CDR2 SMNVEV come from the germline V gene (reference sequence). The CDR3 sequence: CASSRDRDSPLHF. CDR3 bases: TGTGCCAGCAGCCGGGACAGGGATTCACCCCTCCACTTT.

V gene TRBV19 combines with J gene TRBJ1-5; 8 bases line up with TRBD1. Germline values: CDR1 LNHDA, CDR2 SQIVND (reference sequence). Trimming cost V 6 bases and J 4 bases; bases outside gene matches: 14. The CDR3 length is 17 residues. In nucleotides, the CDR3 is TGTGCCAGTAGCACCAGACAGGGGAGGGGACAGAATCAGCCCCAGCATTTT. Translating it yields CASSTRQGRGQNQPQHF.

The CDR3 coding sequence is TGTGCCAGCAGGGGACTAGCGGGGCACACCGGGGAGCTGTTTTTT. Its protein product is CASRGLAGHTGELFF. The chain couples TRBV12-3 or TRBV12-4 to TRBJ2-2, with TRBD2 matching over 13 bases. After removal of 6 bases from V and 3 bases from J, the junction contained 1 base not matched to a gene. The CDR3 contains 15 residues.

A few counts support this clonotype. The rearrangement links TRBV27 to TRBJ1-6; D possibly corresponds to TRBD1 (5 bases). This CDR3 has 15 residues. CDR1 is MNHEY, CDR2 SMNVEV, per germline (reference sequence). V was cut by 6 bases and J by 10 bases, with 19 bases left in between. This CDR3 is CASSRIDGGGSPLHF. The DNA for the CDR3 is TGTGCCAGCAGCAGAATCGACGGGGGGGGATCACCCCTCCACTTT.

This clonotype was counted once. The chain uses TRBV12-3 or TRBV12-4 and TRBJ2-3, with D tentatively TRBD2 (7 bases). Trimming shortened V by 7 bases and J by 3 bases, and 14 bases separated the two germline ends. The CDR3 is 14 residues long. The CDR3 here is CASTRRGGTDTQYF. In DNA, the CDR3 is TGTGCCAGCACCCGGAGGGGGGGAACAGATACGCAGTATTTT.

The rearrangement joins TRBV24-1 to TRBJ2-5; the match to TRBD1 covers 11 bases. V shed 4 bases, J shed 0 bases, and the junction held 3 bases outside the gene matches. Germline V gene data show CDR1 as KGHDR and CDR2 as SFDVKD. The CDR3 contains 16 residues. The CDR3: CATSEGDRGYQETQYF. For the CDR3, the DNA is TGTGCCACCAGTGAGGGGGACAGGGGGTACCAAGAGACCCAGTACTTC.

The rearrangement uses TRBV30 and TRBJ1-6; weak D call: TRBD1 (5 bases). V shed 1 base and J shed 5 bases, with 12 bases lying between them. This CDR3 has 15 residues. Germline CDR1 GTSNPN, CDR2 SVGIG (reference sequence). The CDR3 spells CAWSASRGNNSPLHF. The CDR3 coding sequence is TGTGCCTGGAGTGCCTCCCGGGGGAATAATTCACCCCTCCACTTT. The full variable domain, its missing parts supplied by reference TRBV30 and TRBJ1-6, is SQTIHQWPATLVQPVGSPLSLECTVEGTSNPNLYWYRQAAGRGLQLLFYSVGIGQISSEVPQNLSASRPQDRQFILSSKKLLLSDSGFYLCAWSASRGNNSPLHFGNGTRLTVT.

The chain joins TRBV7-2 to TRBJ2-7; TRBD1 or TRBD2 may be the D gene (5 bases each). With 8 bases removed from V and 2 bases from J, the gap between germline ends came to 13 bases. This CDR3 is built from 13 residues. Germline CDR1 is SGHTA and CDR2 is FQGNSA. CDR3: CASSRQGAYEQYF. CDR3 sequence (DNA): TGTGCCAGCTCCAGGCAGGGAGCCTACGAGCAGTACTTC.

CDR3 loop: CAIRPGPPNYGYTF. The CDR3 bases are TGTGCCATCAGGCCGGGCCCACCTAACTATGGCTACACCTTC. V and J are TRBV10-3 and TRBJ1-2; the D is unclear. This CDR3 comprises 14 residues. Germline CDR1 reads ENHRY; CDR2 reads SYGVKD. Between the trimmed V and J ends, which lost 6 bases and 0 bases, there was a span of 11 bases.

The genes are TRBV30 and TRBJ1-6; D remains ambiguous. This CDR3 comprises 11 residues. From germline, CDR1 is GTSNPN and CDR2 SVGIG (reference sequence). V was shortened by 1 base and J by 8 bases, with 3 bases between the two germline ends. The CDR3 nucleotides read TGTGCCTGGAGTGCGGATTCACCCCTCCACTTT. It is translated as CAWSADSPLHF.

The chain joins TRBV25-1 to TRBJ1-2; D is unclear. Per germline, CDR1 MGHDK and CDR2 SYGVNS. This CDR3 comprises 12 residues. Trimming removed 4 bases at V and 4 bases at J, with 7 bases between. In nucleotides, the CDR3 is TGTGCCAGCAGTGCCGGAATCTATGGCTACACCTTC. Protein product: CASSAGIYGYTF.

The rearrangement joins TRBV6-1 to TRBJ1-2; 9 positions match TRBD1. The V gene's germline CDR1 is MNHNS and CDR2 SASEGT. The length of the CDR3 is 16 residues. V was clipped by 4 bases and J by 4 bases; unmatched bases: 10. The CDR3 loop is CASSVNTGGRGYGYTF. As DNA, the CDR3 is TGTGCCAGCAGTGTGAACACAGGGGGCCGGGGCTATGGCTACACCTTC.

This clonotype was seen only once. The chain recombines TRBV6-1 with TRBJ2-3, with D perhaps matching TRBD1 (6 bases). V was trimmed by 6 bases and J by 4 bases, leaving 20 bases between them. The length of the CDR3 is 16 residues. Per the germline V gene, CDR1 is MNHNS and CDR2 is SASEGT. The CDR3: CASRDTGLYSPDTQYF. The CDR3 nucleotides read TGTGCCAGCAGGGACACAGGGTTATACTCACCAGATACGCAGTATTTT.

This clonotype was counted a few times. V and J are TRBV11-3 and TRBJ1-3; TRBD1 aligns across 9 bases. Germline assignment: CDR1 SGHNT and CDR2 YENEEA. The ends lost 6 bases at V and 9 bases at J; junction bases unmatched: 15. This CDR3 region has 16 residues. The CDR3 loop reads CASSGPGQGDLSTIYF. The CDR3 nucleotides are TGTGCCAGCAGTGGTCCGGGACAGGGTGATTTGAGCACCATATATTTT.

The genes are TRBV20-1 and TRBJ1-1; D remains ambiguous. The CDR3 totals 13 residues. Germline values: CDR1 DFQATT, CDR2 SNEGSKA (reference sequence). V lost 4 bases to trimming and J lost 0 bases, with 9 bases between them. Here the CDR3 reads CSATLRVNTEAFF. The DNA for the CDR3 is TGCAGTGCTACTTTAAGGGTGAACACTGAAGCTTTCTTT.

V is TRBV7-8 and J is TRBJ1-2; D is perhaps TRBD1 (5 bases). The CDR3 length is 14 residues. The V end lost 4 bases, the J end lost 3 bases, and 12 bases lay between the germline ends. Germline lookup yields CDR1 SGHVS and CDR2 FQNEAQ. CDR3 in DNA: TGTGCCAGCAGCTCCCTGTGGGGGGACTATGGCTACACCTTC. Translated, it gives CASSSLWGDYGYTF.

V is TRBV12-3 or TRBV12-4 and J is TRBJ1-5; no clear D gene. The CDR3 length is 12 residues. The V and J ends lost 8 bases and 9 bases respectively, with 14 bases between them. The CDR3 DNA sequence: TGTGCCAGCCGTTACCCCTATGGGCCCCAGCATTTT. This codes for CASRYPYGPQHF.

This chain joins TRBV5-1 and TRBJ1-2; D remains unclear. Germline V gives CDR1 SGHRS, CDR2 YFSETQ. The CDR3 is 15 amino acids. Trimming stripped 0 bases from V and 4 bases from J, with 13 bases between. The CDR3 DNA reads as TGCGCCAGCAGCTTGGCCGAGACGGTGACCTATGGCTACACCTTC. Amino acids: CASSLAETVTYGYTF. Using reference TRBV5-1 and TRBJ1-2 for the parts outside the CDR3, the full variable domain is KAGVTQTPRYLIKTRGQQVTLSCSPISGHRSVSWYQQTPGQGLQFLFEYFSETQRNKGNFPGRFSGRQFSNSRSEMNVSTLELGDSALYLCASSLAETVTYGYTFGSGTRLTVV.